These T cell receptor beta chains were read from a single sample in a study of blood T cell repertoires in COVID-19. Data came from immunoSEQ multiplex PCR; TCRdb stores just in-frame clones and leaves some out. Of roughly 190,000 clones listed, more than 70% were seen once; the top ten hold roughly 8.2%. The sequenced material came from peripheral blood. These receptors were taken from a woman aged 60-75 years with acute or convalescent COVID-19. The CDR3 runs from the conserved cysteine through the conserved F or W.

TRBJ1-1	TRBV3-1/TRBV3-2	CASSRGTGEAFF
TRBJ2-7	TRBV5-4	CASSLIGGSGNEQYF
TRBJ1-2	TRBV7-9	CASSLQRGYGYTF
TRBJ1-1	TRBV15	CATSRITHRNTEAFF
TRBJ2-1	TRBV27	CASSVPPPSGRVLYNEQFF
TRBJ2-3	TRBV11-3	CASSLGRGLPDTQYF
TRBJ1-1	TRBV6-4	CASSAPLGGPTEAFF
TRBJ2-7	TRBV2	CASSSTLHGTSGSPSYEQYF
TRBJ2-7	TRBV3-1/TRBV3-2	CASGGQSEQYF
TRBJ1-1	TRBV27	CASSSGGVGEAFF
TRBJ2-7	TRBV28	CASSFGDRDYEQYF
TRBJ1-1	TRBV5-1	CASSLFAGRGLEAFF
TRBJ1-2	TRBV5-1	CASSLMGRGTDGYTF
TRBJ2-1	TRBV6-4	CASSDSELLAGGEQFF
TRBJ2-2	TRBV6-5	CATKGQGDTGELFF
TRBJ2-1	TRBV27	CASRVGGGLSYNEQFF
TRBJ2-1	TRBV18	CASSPLAGGYNEQFF
TRBJ2-3	TRBV6-5	CASCSIAPASTDTQYF
TRBJ2-3	TRBV6-6	CASSYSGLGTDTQYF
TRBJ2-1	TRBV7-3	CASSISSYNEQFF
TRBJ1-2	TRBV9	CASSVGLDRGLINYGYTF
TRBJ2-3	TRBV9	CASGGTSGFPDTQYF
TRBJ2-1	TRBV11-3	CASSLGDREEFF
TRBJ1-1	TRBV28	CASSPTGGTEAFF
TRBJ2-7	TRBV29-1	CSGSQGLPNEQYF
TRBJ1-5	TRBV3-1/TRBV3-2	CASSVGTGINQPQHF
TRBJ2-7	TRBV7-2	CASSIGTGLYEQYF
TRBJ1-2	TRBV25-1	CASSVGQGSYGYTF
TRBJ1-6	TRBV3-1/TRBV3-2	CASSRARDSLNSPLHF
TRBJ2-7	TRBV20-1	CSASALGRGAYEQYF
TRBJ1-3	TRBV3-1/TRBV3-2	CASSPTGGASSGNTIYF
TRBJ1-5	TRBV10-3	CATDTGGKDNQPQHF
TRBJ1-1	TRBV6-5	CASNRDRVNTEAFF